The TCR beta chain under discussion was sequenced for a study of T-cell reconstitution after alpha-beta-depleted transplantation in children. V was clipped by 5 bases and J by 6 bases, with 17 bases between them. This CDR3 region has 15 residues. Germline-derived CDR1 and CDR2 are LNHNV and YYDKDF (reference sequence). In its sample, this clonotype was seen a few times. The antigen is unknown. Unique molecular identifiers were used to barcode this TCRbeta library. TCRdb reprocessed the PCR reads via MiXCR and lists one record per CDR3 protein. The table has 700,000 to 950,000 distinct CDR3 sequences, roughly 15% seen once. The study, taken as a whole, reports: Newly produced T cells mostly accounted for T-cell counts and diversity one year post-transplant. Reportedly, alpha-beta T cells present about two months post-transplant originated from several hundred expanded clones of graft origin.

J is TRBJ2-1 and V is TRBV15; D unresolved. This TCR was sampled from a male patient younger than 18 who had a stem cell transplant for acute lymphoblastic leukemia, so the T cells may come from the graft donor. Sequenced here: PBMCs, mostly from graft donor cells, sampled 360 days after TCRalphabeta/CD19-depleted stem cell transplant. The CDR3 spells CATSPDENPFNEQFF. CDR3 nucleotides: TGTGCCACCAGCCCCGACGAGAACCCGTTCAATGAGCAGTTCTTC.